These 16 T cell receptor beta chains came from one sample sequenced in a study of OX40 agonist ivuxolimab in advanced cancers. Generated by immunoSEQ multiplex PCR, the TCRdb table keeps only in-frame clones and is missing some. In the table there are about 94,000 clones, about nine tenths of which are singletons. The source material was CD4+ or CD8+ T cells sorted from blood, sampled in a trial of the OX40 agonist ivuxolimab. The receptors were gathered from an adult with an advanced solid tumor such as melanoma, head and neck, liver or kidney cancer.

J is TRBJ1-4 and V is TRBV4-1; 12 positions agree with TRBD1. V lost 4 bases and J lost 7; bases outside the gene matches: 16. Germline CDR1 reads MGHRA; CDR2 reads YSYEKL. The CDR3 length is 19 residues. The CDR3 sequence is CASSLGIRDRGRGGEKLFF. CDR3 DNA: TGCGCCAGCAGCCTGGGAATTCGGGACAGGGGGCGAGGAGGTGAAAAACTGTTTTTT.

V and J are TRBV6-5 and TRBJ2-6, with TRBD1 matching 7 bases. J was trimmed by 2 bases and V by 5 bases; bases with no gene match: 3. Germline CDR1 MNHEY, CDR2 SVGAGI. The CDR3 covers 15 residues. The CDR3 here is CASSPGTAGANVLTF. In nucleotides, the CDR3 is TGTGCCAGCAGTCCCGGGACAGCTGGGGCCAACGTCCTGACTTTC.

The V and J genes are TRBV6-6 and TRBJ1-5; TRBD1 might be the D (5 bases). This CDR3 region has 13 residues. The V gene lost 4 bases and the J gene lost 10 bases, with 14 bases spanning the gap. The V gene's germline CDR1 is MNHNY and CDR2 SVGAGI (reference sequence). CDR3 nucleotides: TGTGCCAGCAGTTCGAGGGGCCTAAATCCCCAGCATTTT. Protein product: CASSSRGLNPQHF.

The chain combines TRBV5-4 with TRBJ2-1, with 13 bases matching TRBD2. CDR1 is SGHNT and CDR2 is YYREEE in the germline V gene (reference sequence). J gave up 7 bases and V 4 bases, and 14 bases lay outside the gene matches. The CDR3 is made up of 18 amino acids. The CDR3 is CASSPIGLAGAGANEQFF. For the CDR3, the DNA is TGTGCCAGCAGCCCGATAGGACTAGCGGGGGCCGGAGCGAATGAGCAGTTCTTC.

The genes are TRBV28 and TRBJ1-1; D gene uncertain. Trimming stripped 3 bases from V and 8 bases from J, with 16 bases between. Germline CDR1 and CDR2: MDHEN and SYDVKM. The CDR3 length is 14 residues. The CDR3 bases are TGTGCCAGCAGTTTGGTGGACCGACCACTGGAAGCTTTCTTT. This translates into CASSLVDRPLEAFF.

This clone has a single count. The genes are TRBV5-1 and TRBJ1-2; D is uncertain. Germline-derived CDR1 and CDR2 are SGHRS and YFSETQ. V lost 2 bases and J lost 1, with 9 bases in between. The CDR3 is 14 amino acids. The CDR3 protein is CASSLRDDNYGYTF. The CDR3 DNA reads as TGCGCCAGCAGCTTAAGGGATGATAACTATGGCTACACCTTC.

This sequence joins TRBV5-4 and TRBJ2-1; no clear D. V gave up 0 bases and J gave up 9 bases, with 10 bases separating them. The CDR3 has 13 residues. The germline CDR1 and CDR2 sequences are SGHNT and YYREEE (reference sequence). The CDR3 sequence is CASSLVGSAEQFF. CDR3 sequence (DNA): TGTGCCAGCAGCTTGGTTGGCTCCGCTGAGCAGTTCTTC.

The chain couples TRBV9 to TRBJ1-2, with D possibly TRBD1 on 6 matching bases. V lost 3 bases, J lost 8 bases, and 20 bases lay in between. The CDR3 is 15 amino acids. Germline V lookup: CDR1 SGDLS, CDR2 YYNGEE. This CDR3 reads CASSARDNSYGGYTF. The CDR3 DNA sequence: TGTGCCAGCAGCGCCCGGGACAATTCCTATGGAGGCTACACCTTC.

The chain uses TRBV6-5 and TRBJ2-7; 7 nucleotides match TRBD2. Germline CDR1 MNHEY, CDR2 SVGAGI. Trimming took 7 bases from V and 1 from J; bases not matched to a gene: 7. The CDR3 runs to 14 residues. As DNA, the CDR3 is TGTGCCAGCACCTCGGGAGGACGGTCCTACGAGCAGTACTTC. It translates to CASTSGGRSYEQYF.

This chain uses TRBV6-6 with TRBJ2-7; a weak D match, TRBD1 (5 bases). V was trimmed by 10 bases and J by 2 bases, leaving 21 bases between them. In germline, CDR1 is MNHNY, CDR2 SVGAGI (reference sequence). This CDR3 comprises 15 residues. The CDR3 is CATLRSTGPTYEQYF. The CDR3, as DNA: TGTGCCACCTTGAGGTCCACAGGTCCGACCTACGAGCAGTACTTC.

In regard to this clone: The sample holds other DNA sequences that translate to the same CDR3. V is TRBV27 and J is TRBJ1-5, with 8 nucleotides matching TRBD1. Germline CDR1 and CDR2: MNHEY and SMNVEV (reference sequence). The CDR3 spans 15 residues. V trimming: 4 bases; J trimming: 4 bases; junction bases outside the gene matches: 6. The CDR3: CASSSGQVKNQPQHF. Here the CDR3 DNA reads TGTGCCAGCAGTTCGGGACAGGTTAAAAATCAGCCCCAGCATTTT.

V and J are TRBV4-3 and TRBJ1-3; perhaps TRBD1 as D (5 bases). The V end was cut by 3 bases, the J end by 9 bases, with 9 bases between. The CDR3 extends over 12 amino acids. CDR1 and CDR2 (germline): LGHNA, YSLEER. CDR3 residues: CASSHPGGTIYF. As DNA, the CDR3 is TGCGCCAGCAGCCACCCCGGGGGCACCATATATTTT.

The chain links TRBV13 to TRBJ2-3; no reliable D call. The germline CDR1 and CDR2 sequences are PRHDT and FYEKMQ (reference sequence). V was clipped by 4 bases and J by 3 bases, with 2 bases between them. The CDR3 is 11 amino acids. This chain's CDR3 is CASSSTDTQYF. Written as DNA, the CDR3 is TGTGCCAGCAGCTCTACAGATACGCAGTATTTT. Complete variable domain (other parts from reference TRBV13 and TRBJ2-3): AAGVIQSPRHLIKEKRETATLKCYPIPRHDTVYWYQQGPGQDPQFLISFYEKMQSDKGSIPDRFSAQQFSDYHSELNMSSLELGDSALYFCASSSTDTQYFGPGTRLTVL.

This chain joins TRBV2 and TRBJ2-7, with 7 bases lining up with TRBD1. The CDR3 runs to 13 residues. Germline trimming cut 5 bases from V and 0 bases from J; bases unmatched to any gene: 1. CDR1 SNHLY and CDR2 FYNNEI come from the germline V gene. For the CDR3, the DNA is TGTGCCAGCAGTAACAGGGGCTCCTACGAGCAGTACTTC. Encoded protein: CASSNRGSYEQYF. Drawing the rest from reference TRBV2 and TRBJ2-7, the complete variable domain is EPEVTQTPSHQVTQMGQEVILRCVPISNHLYFYWYRQILGQKVEFLVSFYNNEISEKSEIFDDQFSVERPDGSNFTLKIRSTKLEDSAMYFCASSNRGSYEQYFGPGTRLTVT.

Only a few counts were recorded for this clone. DNA for the CDR3: TGTGCCAGCAGCCAGGGGGCACAGACCTACGAGCAGTACTTC. Translating it yields CASSQGAQTYEQYF. The chain is built from TRBV7-6 and TRBJ2-7; 8 bases agree with TRBD1. Per germline, CDR1 SGHVS and CDR2 FNYEAQ. The V gene end was trimmed by 5 bases and the J gene end by 2 bases; junction bases not matched to a gene: 5. The CDR3 spans 14 residues.

The chain recombines TRBV2 with TRBJ2-7, with D perhaps matching TRBD1 (6 bases). The CDR3 totals 12 residues. V dropped 6 bases and J dropped 0 bases, with 6 bases sitting between them. Germline V lookup: CDR1 SNHLY, CDR2 FYNNEI. The CDR3 sequence: CASRDSSYEQYF. CDR3 DNA: TGTGCCAGCAGGGACAGCTCCTACGAGCAGTACTTC.